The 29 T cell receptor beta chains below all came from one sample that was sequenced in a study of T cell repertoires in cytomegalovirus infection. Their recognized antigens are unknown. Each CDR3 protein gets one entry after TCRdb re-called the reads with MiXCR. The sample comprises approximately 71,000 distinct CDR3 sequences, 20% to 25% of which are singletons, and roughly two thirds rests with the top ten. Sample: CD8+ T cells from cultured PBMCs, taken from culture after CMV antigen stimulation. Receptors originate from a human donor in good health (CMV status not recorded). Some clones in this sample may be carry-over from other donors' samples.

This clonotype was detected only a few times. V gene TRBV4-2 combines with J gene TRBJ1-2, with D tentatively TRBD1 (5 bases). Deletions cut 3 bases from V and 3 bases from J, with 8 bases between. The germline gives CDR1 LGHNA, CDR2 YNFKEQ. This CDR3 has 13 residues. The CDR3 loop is CASSQGPYYGYTF. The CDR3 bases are TGTGCCAGCAGCCAGGGACCGTACTATGGCTACACCTTC.

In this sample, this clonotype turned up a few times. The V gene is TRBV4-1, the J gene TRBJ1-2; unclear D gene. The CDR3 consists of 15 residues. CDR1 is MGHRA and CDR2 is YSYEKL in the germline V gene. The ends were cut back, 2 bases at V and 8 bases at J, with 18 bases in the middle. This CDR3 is CASSQISRLDGGYTF. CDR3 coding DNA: TGCGCCAGCAGCCAAATAAGTAGATTAGATGGCGGCTACACCTTC.

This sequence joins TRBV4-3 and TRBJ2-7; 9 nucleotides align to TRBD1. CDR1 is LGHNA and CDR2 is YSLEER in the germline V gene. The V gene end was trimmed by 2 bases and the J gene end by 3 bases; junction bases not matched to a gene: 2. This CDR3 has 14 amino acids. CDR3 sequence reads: CASSQWTGDYEQYF. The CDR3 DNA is TGCGCCAGCAGCCAATGGACAGGGGACTACGAGCAGTACTTC.

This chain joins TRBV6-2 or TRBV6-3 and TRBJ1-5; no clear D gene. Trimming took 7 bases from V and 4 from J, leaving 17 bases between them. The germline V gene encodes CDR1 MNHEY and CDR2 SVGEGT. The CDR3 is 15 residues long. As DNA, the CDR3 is TGTGCCAGCACCTTGGATAGGGCAGTTAATCAGCCCCAGCATTTT. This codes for CASTLDRAVNQPQHF.

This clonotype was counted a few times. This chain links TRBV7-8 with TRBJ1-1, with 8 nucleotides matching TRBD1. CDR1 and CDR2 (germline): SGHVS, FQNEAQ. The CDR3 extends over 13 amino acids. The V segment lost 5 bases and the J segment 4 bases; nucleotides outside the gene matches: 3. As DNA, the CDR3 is TGTGCCAGCAGCCTTACAGGGGGCACTGAAGCTTTCTTT. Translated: CASSLTGGTEAFF.

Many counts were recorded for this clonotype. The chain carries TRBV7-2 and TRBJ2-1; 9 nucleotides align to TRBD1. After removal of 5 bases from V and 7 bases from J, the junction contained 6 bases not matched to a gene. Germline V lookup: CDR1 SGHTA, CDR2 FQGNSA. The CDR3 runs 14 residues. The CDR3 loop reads CASSVGQGTNEQFF. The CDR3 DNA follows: TGTGCCAGCAGCGTCGGACAGGGGACGAATGAGCAGTTCTTC.

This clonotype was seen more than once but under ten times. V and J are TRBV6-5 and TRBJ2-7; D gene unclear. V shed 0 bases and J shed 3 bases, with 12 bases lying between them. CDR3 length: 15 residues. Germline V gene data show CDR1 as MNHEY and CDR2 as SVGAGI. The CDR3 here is CASSYSISGYYEQYF. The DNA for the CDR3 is TGTGCCAGCAGTTACTCGATATCCGGGTACTACGAGCAGTACTTC.

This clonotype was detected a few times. CDR3 loop: CASGPSGGANEQFF. The CDR3 DNA sequence: TGTGCTAGTGGTCCTAGCGGGGGGGCCAATGAGCAGTTCTTC. This chain uses TRBV12-5 with TRBJ2-1, with 12 bases that match TRBD2. From germline, CDR1 is LGHNT and CDR2 FRNRAP. The CDR3 runs to 14 residues. Unmatched junction bases numbered 2, after V lost 5 bases and J lost 6 bases.

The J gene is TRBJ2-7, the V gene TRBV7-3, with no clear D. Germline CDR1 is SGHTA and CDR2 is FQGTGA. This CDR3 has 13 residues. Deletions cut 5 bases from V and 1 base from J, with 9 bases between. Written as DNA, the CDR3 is TGTGCCAGCAGCCCCGGTCTGTCCTACGAGCAGTACTTC. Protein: CASSPGLSYEQYF.

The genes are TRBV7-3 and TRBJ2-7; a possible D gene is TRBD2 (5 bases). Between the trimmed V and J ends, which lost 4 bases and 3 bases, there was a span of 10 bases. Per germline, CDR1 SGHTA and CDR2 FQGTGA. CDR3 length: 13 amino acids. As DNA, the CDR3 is TGTGCCAGCAGCTACGGGAACAACTACGAGCAGTACTTC. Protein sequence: CASSYGNNYEQYF.

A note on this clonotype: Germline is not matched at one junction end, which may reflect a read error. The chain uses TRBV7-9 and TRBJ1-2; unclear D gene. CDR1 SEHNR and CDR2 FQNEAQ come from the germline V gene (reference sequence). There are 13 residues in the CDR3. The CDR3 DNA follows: TGTGCCAGCAGCTTAAAAGGGAAAGCCGCGCAGGCCTTC. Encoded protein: CASSLKGKAAQAF.

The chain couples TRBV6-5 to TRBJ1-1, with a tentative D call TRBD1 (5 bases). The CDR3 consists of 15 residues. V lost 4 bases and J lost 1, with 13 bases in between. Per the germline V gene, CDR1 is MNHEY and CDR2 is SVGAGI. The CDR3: CASSSLTGANTEAFF. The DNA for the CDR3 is TGTGCCAGCAGTTCCCTCACAGGAGCGAACACTGAAGCTTTCTTT.

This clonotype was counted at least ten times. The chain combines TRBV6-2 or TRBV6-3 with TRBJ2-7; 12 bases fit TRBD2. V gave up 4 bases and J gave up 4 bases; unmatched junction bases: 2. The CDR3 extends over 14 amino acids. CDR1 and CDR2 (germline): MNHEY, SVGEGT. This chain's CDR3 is CASSFGTSGYEQYF. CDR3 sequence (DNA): TGTGCCAGCAGTTTCGGGACTAGCGGGTACGAGCAGTACTTC.

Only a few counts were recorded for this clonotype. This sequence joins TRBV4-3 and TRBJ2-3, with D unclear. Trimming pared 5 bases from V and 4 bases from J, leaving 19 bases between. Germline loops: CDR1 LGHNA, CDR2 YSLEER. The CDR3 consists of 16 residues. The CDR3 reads CASSATGGPDADTQYF. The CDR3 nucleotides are TGCGCCAGCAGCGCCACTGGTGGGCCGGACGCAGATACGCAGTATTTT.

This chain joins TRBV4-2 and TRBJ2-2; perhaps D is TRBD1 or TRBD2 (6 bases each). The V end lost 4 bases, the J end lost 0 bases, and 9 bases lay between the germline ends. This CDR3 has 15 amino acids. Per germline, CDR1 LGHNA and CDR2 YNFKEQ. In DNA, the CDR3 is TGTGCCAGCAGCCCGGGGGCGACGAACACCGGGGAGCTGTTTTTT. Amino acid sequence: CASSPGATNTGELFF.

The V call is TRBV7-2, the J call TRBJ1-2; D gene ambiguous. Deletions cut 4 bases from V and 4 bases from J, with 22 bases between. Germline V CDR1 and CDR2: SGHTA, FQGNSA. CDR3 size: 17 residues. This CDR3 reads CASSSPLNSGLIYGYTF. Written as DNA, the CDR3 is TGTGCCAGCAGCTCCCCCCTAAACAGCGGCCTAATCTATGGCTACACCTTC.

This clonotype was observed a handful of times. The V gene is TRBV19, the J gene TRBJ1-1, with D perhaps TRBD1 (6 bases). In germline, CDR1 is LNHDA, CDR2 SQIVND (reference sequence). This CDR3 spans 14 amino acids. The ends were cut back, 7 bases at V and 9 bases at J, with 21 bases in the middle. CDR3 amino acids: CASTPEDRPGKAFF. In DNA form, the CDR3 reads TGTGCCAGTACCCCCGAAGACAGGCCGGGTAAAGCTTTCTTT.

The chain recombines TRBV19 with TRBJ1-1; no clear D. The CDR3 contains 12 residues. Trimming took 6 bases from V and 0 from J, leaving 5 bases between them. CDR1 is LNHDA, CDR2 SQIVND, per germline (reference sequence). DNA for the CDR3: TGTGCCAGTAGCCATTTGAACACTGAAGCTTTCTTT. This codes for CASSHLNTEAFF. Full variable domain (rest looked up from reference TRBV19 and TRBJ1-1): DGGITQSPKYLFRKEGQNVTLSCEQNLNHDAMYWYRQDPGQGLRLIYYSQIVNDFQKGDIAEGYSVSREKKESFPLTVTSAQKNPTAFYLCASSHLNTEAFFGQGTRLTVV.

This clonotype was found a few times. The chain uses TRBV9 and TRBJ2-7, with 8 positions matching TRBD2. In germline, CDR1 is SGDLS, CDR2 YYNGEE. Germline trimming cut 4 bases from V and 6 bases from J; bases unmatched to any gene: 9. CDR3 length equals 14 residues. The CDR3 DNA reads TGTGCCAGCAGCCCTCGGGGGGGGCCTGCCGAGCAGTACTTC. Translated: CASSPRGGPAEQYF.

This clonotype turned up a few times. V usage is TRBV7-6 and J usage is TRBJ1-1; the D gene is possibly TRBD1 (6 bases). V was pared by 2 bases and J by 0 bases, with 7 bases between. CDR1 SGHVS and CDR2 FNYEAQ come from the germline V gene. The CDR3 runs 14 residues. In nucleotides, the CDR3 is TGTGCCAGCAGCTTACAGGGGCTGAACACTGAAGCTTTCTTT. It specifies CASSLQGLNTEAFF.

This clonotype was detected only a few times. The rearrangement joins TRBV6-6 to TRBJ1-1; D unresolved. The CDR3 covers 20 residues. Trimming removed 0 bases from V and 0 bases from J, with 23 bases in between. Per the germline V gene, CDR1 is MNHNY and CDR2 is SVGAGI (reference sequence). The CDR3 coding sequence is TGTGCCAGCAGTTACTCTCCTTTCGAGTCCACCTCGATCTTGAACACTGAAGCTTTCTTT. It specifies CASSYSPFESTSILNTEAFF.

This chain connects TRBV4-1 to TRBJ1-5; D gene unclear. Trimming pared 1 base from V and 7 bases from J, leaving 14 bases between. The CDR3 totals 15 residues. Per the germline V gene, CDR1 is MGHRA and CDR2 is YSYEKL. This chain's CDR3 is CASSQVDYGIQPQHF. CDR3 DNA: TGCGCCAGCAGCCAAGTAGACTATGGGATCCAGCCCCAGCATTTT.

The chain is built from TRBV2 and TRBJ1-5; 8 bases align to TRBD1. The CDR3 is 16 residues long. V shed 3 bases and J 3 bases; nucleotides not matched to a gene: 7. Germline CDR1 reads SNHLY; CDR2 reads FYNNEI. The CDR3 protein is CASSDERDRNNQPQHF. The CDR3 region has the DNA TGTGCCAGCAGTGATGAAAGGGACAGGAACAATCAGCCCCAGCATTTT. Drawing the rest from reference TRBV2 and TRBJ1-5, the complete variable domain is EPEVTQTPSHQVTQMGQEVILRCVPISNHLYFYWYRQILGQKVEFLVSFYNNEISEKSEIFDDQFSVERPDGSNFTLKIRSTKLEDSAMYFCASSDERDRNNQPQHFGDGTRLSIL.

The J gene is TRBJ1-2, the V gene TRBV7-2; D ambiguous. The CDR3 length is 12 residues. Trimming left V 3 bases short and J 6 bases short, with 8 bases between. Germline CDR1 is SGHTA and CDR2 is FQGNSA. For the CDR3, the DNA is TGTGCCAGCAGCTTCGGGATGGATGGCTACACCTTC. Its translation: CASSFGMDGYTF.

For the CDR3, the DNA is TGTGCCAGCAGTTACTGGGAGAACACTGAAGCTTTCTTT. This codes for CASSYWENTEAFF. The rearrangement joins TRBV6-2 or TRBV6-3 to TRBJ1-1; the D is unclear. The CDR3 is 13 residues long. The germline gives CDR1 MNHEY, CDR2 SVGEGT. The V and J ends lost 1 base and 1 base respectively, with 4 bases between them.

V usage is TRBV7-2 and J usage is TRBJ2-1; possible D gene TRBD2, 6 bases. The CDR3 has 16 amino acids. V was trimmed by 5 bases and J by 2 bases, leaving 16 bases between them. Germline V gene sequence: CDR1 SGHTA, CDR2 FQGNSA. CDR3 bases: TGTGCCAGCAGCCCACTTCCGGGACTGACCTACAATGAGCAGTTCTTC. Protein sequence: CASSPLPGLTYNEQFF.

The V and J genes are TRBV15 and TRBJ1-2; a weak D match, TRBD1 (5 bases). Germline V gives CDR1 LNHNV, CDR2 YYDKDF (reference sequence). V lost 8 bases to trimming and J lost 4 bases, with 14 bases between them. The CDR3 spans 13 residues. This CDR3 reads CATEGAGPYGYTF. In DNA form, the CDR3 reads TGTGCCACCGAAGGGGCAGGACCCTATGGCTACACCTTC.

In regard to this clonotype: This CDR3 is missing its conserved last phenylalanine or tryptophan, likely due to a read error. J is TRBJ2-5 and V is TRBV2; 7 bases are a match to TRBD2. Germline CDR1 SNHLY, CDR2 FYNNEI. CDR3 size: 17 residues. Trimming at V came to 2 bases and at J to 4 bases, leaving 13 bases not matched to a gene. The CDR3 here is CASSESLGAPGGETQYS. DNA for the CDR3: TGTGCCAGCAGTGAAAGTCTAGGGGCCCCGGGAGGAGAGACCCAGTACTCC.

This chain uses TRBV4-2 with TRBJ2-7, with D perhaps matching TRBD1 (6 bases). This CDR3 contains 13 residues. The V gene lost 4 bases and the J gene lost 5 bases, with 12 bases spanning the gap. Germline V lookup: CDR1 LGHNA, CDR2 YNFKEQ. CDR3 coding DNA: TGTGCCAGCAGCCCACAGGGTAGAAACGAGCAGTACTTC. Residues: CASSPQGRNEQYF.